These T cell receptor beta chains were read from a single sample in a study of PD-L1 blockade in urothelial cancer. The protocol was immunoSEQ multiplex PCR, while the TCRdb copy is restricted to in-frame clones and leaves out a portion. The sample has 65,000 to 85,000 clones, more than 85% seen once. This specimen was PBMCs, taken around atezolizumab (anti-PD-L1) treatment. These receptors all come from a woman older than 75 with urothelial cancer. The CDR3 runs from the conserved cysteine through the conserved F or W. The order of the fields is V gene, clone size, D gene, J gene, CDR3 protein, CDR3 DNA. A D gene is named only where the DNA matches it firmly. Some rows have no size entry. The others give once, few or many, or a class for an expanded clone.

V: TRBV28
size: NA
D: TRBD2
J: TRBJ2-6
CDR3: CASSSPGLAGGANVLTF
DNA: TGTGCCAGCAGTTCTCCGGGACTAGCGGGTGGGGCCAACGTCCTGACTTTC

V: TRBV5-4
size: NA
D: TRBD2
J: TRBJ2-2
CDR3: CASSLRASGSLTGELFF
DNA: TGTGCCAGCAGCTTGAGGGCTAGCGGGAGTTTGACCGGGGAGCTGTTTTTT

V: TRBV6-5
size: NA
D: TRBD2
J: TRBJ2-5
CDR3: CASSYFGTRKETQYF
DNA: TGTGCCAGCAGTTACTTCGGGACTAGAAAGGAGACCCAGTACTTC

V: TRBV6-5
size: NA
D: TRBD1
J: TRBJ1-5
CDR3: CASSYSGGSQPQHF
DNA: TGTGCCAGCAGTTACTCAGGGGGCAGTCAGCCCCAGCATTTT

V: TRBV4-2
size: NA
D: NA
J: TRBJ1-1
CDR3: CASSWGPEAFF
DNA: TGTGCCAGCAGCTGGGGGCCTGAAGCTTTCTTT

V: TRBV28
size: NA
D: NA
J: TRBJ2-7
CDR3: CASTLRGTSYEQYF
DNA: TGTGCCAGCACCCTACGAGGCACGTCCTACGAGCAGTACTTC

V: TRBV5-4
size: NA
D: NA
J: TRBJ2-1
CDR3: CASSWGLEIYNEQFF
DNA: TGTGCCAGCAGCTGGGGACTTGAGATCTACAATGAGCAGTTCTTC

V: TRBV15
size: NA
D: TRBD1
J: TRBJ2-2
CDR3: CATTRQGAGTGELFF
DNA: TGTGCCACCACCCGGCAGGGGGCGGGCACCGGGGAGCTGTTTTTT

V: TRBV5-1
size: NA
D: NA
J: TRBJ2-6
CDR3: CASSLQRAGANVLTF
DNA: TGCGCCAGCAGCTTGCAACGAGCTGGGGCCAACGTCCTGACTTTC

V: TRBV28
size: NA
D: TRBD1
J: TRBJ2-7
CDR3: CASSGPGRDRDNEQYF
DNA: TGTGCCAGCAGTGGGCCTGGGCGAGACAGGGACAACGAGCAGTACTTC

V: TRBV19
size: NA
D: TRBD2
J: TRBJ2-5
CDR3: CASSPTGLAGRETQYF
DNA: TGTGCCAGTAGCCCTACGGGACTAGCGGGCCGAGAGACCCAGTACTTC

V: TRBV6-1
size: NA
D: TRBD1
J: TRBJ2-7
CDR3: CASSDQDRVHEQYF
DNA: TGTGCCAGCAGTGATCAGGACAGGGTCCACGAGCAGTACTTC

V: TRBV28
size: NA
D: TRBD1
J: TRBJ1-2
CDR3: CASSSTGGGGYTF
DNA: TGTGCCAGCAGTTCAACAGGGGGAGGTGGCTACACCTTC

V: TRBV19
size: NA
D: TRBD1
J: TRBJ1-5
CDR3: CASRKRVGTGGLENQPQHF
DNA: TGTGCCAGTAGGAAGAGAGTCGGGACAGGGGGTTTAGAAAATCAGCCCCAGCATTTT

V: TRBV27
size: NA
D: TRBD1
J: TRBJ2-7
CDR3: CASSVRDSSYEQYF
DNA: TGTGCCAGCAGCGTCCGGGACAGCTCCTACGAGCAGTACTTC

V: TRBV2
size: NA
D: NA
J: TRBJ1-2
CDR3: CASSKDSGNGYTF
DNA: TGTGCCAGCAGTAAGGACAGTGGCAATGGCTACACCTTC

V: TRBV7-9
size: NA
D: TRBD2
J: TRBJ2-1
CDR3: CASRGRGRDYNEQFF
DNA: TGTGCCAGCAGGGGCCGCGGGAGGGACTACAATGAGCAGTTCTTC

V: TRBV5-1
size: NA
D: NA
J: TRBJ1-1
CDR3: CASSFSYNTEAFF
DNA: TGCGCCAGCAGCTTTTCGTATAACACTGAAGCTTTCTTT

V: TRBV5-1
size: NA
D: TRBD1
J: TRBJ2-7
CDR3: CASSSSTGAGYEQYF
DNA: TGCGCCAGCAGCTCGTCGACAGGGGCCGGCTACGAGCAGTACTTC

V: TRBV28
size: once
D: TRBD2
J: TRBJ2-1
CDR3: CASITGGTSYNEQFF
DNA: TGTGCCAGCATCACGGGAGGGACCTCCTACAATGAGCAGTTCTTC

V: TRBV5-6
size: NA
D: TRBD2
J: TRBJ2-2
CDR3: CASSRWTSVNTGELFF
DNA: TGTGCCAGCAGCCGTTGGACTAGCGTGAACACCGGGGAGCTGTTTTTT

V: TRBV11-2
size: few
D: NA
J: TRBJ1-1
CDR3: CASSPDLNTEAFF
DNA: TGTGCCAGCAGTCCAGATTTGAACACTGAAGCTTTCTTT

V: TRBV27
size: once
D: NA
J: TRBJ2-3
CDR3: CASSFSVLGTDTQYF
DNA: TGTGCCAGCAGTTTCTCGGTTCTTGGCACAGATACGCAGTATTTT

V: TRBV7-7
size: NA
D: TRBD2
J: TRBJ2-1
CDR3: CASSLTGGVNEQFF
DNA: TGTGCCAGCAGCTTAACGGGGGGGGTCAATGAGCAGTTCTTC

V: TRBV7-3
size: few
D: NA
J: TRBJ1-2
CDR3: CASSLGGSSGDGYTF
DNA: TGTGCCAGCAGCTTAGGTGGGAGCTCGGGGGATGGCTACACCTTC

V: TRBV11-2
size: NA
D: NA
J: TRBJ2-3
CDR3: CASSPTQGFIGAQYF
DNA: TGTGCCAGCAGTCCGACTCAGGGGTTCATTGGAGCGCAGTATTTT

V: TRBV6-6
size: NA
D: TRBD2
J: TRBJ2-1
CDR3: CASSPEVGGPLNEQFF
DNA: TGTGCCAGCAGTCCCGAGGTGGGAGGGCCTCTCAATGAGCAGTTCTTC

V: TRBV9
size: NA
D: TRBD2
J: TRBJ2-5
CDR3: CASSVLAGVGETQYF
DNA: TGTGCCAGCAGCGTACTAGCGGGAGTAGGGGAGACCCAGTACTTC

V: TRBV11-2
size: NA
D: TRBD2
J: TRBJ2-1
CDR3: CASRVGGAGEINEQFF
DNA: TGTGCCAGCAGGGTCGGTGGGGCGGGAGAGATCAATGAGCAGTTCTTC

V: TRBV28
size: NA
D: TRBD1
J: TRBJ1-1
CDR3: CASSGGQGVMNTEAFF
DNA: TGTGCCAGCAGTGGGGGACAGGGGGTCATGAACACTGAAGCTTTCTTT

V: TRBV7-3
size: NA
D: NA
J: TRBJ2-7
CDR3: CASSPRRGYEQYF
DNA: TGTGCCAGCAGCCCCCGGAGGGGTTACGAGCAGTACTTC

V: TRBV7-2
size: NA
D: TRBD2
J: TRBJ2-7
CDR3: CASSRQGGRGHEQYF
DNA: TGTGCCAGCAGCCGCCAAGGCGGGAGGGGACACGAGCAGTACTTC